This record looks at one T cell receptor (beta chain) sequence and its context. Its antigen remains unidentified. Germline assignment: CDR1 GTSNPN and CDR2 SVGIG (reference sequence). Trimming at V came to 4 bases and at J to 4 bases, leaving 9 bases not matched to a gene. The CDR3 spans 15 residues. This entry comes from a study of cytomegalovirus exposure and HLA in healthy donors. Broader study findings: Relative to equally common others, HLA-associated TCR beta chains showed greater clonal expansion in a later analysis. Excluded were some V segments that proved indistinguishable, including TRBV6-2 and TRBV6-3.

Primers for the PCR totalled 60 Vbeta and 13 Jbeta. Using immunoSEQ multiplex PCR, the repertoire was profiled, and TCRdb retains in-frame clones only, with some absent. The sample lists about 130,000 clones; just under 85% were seen once. The sequencing sample was made of PBMCs. The sequence was obtained from a boy aged 2 to 10 in good health and CMV-seronegative. This chain joins TRBV30 and TRBJ1-5, with 8 bases aligning to TRBD1. The CDR3 sequence: CAWNDGTGRNQPQHF. The CDR3 DNA follows: TGTGCCTGGAATGACGGGACAGGCAGGAATCAGCCCCAGCATTTT.